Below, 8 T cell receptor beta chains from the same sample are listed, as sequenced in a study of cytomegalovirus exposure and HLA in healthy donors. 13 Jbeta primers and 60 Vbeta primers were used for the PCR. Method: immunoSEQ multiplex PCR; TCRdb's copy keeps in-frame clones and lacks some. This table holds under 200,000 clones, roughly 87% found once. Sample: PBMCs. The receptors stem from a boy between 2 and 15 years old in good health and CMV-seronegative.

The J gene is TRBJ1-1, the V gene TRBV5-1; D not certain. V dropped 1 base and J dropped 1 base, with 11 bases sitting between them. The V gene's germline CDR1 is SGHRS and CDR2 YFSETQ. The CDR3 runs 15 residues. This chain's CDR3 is CASSLSPRGNTEAFF. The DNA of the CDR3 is TGCGCCAGCAGCTTGTCCCCTCGAGGGAACACTGAAGCTTTCTTT.

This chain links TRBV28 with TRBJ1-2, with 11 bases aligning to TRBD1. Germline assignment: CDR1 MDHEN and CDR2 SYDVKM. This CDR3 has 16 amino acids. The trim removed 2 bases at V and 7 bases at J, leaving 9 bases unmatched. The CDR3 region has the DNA TGTGCCAGCAGTTTAGAACCCCTCGGGACAGGGGGTGGCTACACCTTC. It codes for CASSLEPLGTGGGYTF.

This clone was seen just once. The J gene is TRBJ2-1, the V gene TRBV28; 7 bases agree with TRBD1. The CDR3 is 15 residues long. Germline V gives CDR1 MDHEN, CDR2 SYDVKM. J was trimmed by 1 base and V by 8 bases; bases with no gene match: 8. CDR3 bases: TGTGCCAGCCGCTTCTGGGGACAGTCCTACAATGAGCAGTTCTTC. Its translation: CASRFWGQSYNEQFF.

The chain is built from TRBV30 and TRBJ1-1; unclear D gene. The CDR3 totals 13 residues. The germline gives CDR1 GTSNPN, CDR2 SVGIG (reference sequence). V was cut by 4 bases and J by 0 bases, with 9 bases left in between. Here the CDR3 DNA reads TGTGCCTGGAATGGGCAGCTGAACACTGAAGCTTTCTTT. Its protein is CAWNGQLNTEAFF.

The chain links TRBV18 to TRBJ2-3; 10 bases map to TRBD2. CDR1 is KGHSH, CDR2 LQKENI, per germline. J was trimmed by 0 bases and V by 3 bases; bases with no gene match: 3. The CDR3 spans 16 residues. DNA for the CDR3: TGTGCCAGCTCACCCGGACTAGCGGCCAGCACAGATACGCAGTATTTT. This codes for CASSPGLAASTDTQYF.

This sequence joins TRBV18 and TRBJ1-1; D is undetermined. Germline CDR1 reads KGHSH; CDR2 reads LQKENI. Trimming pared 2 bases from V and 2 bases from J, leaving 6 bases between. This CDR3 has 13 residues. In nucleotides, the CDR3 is TGTGCCAGCTCACCAAAAATAAACACTGAAGCTTTCTTT. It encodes CASSPKINTEAFF.

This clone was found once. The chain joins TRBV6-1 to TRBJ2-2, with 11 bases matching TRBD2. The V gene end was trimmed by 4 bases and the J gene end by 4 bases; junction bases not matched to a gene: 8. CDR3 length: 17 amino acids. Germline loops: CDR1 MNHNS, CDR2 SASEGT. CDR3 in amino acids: CASSARVLAGGTGELFF. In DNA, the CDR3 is TGTGCCAGCAGTGCCCGAGTCCTAGCGGGAGGCACCGGGGAGCTGTTTTTT.

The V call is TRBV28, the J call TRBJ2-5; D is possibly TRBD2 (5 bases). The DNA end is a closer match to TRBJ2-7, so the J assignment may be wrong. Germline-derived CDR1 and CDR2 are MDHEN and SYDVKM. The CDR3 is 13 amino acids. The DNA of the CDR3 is TGTGCCAGCAGGGGGAGAGGGAACTTCGAGCAGTACTTC. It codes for CASRGRGNFEQYF.